Listed below are T cell receptor beta chains from one sample, sequenced in a study of shared T cell receptors in the human thymus. Produced via immunoSEQ multiplex PCR; TCRdb's table is partial and in-frame only. The data hold about 400,000 clones, with approximately 95% observed a single time. The sequenced sample was thymocytes. These receptors were taken from a human donor. Each CDR3 is given with its conserved first and last residue. A D gene is named only where the DNA matches it firmly. A clone size is listed for some rows: how often the clone was seen (once, few, many), or a class if it is expanded.

V: TRBV18; size: -; J: TRBJ2-1; D: -; CDR3: CASSPGRDAGYNEQFF; DNA: TGTGCCAGCTCACCCGGTCGGGACGCCGGCTACAATGAGCAGTTCTTC
V: TRBV9; size: -; J: TRBJ2-1; D: -; CDR3: CASSVVADTSYNEQFF; DNA: TGTGCCAGCAGCGTAGTAGCCGATACTAGCTACAATGAGCAGTTCTTC
V: TRBV6-5; size: -; J: TRBJ2-3; D: TRBD2; CDR3: CASRGLSRGTQYF; DNA: TGTGCCAGCAGGGGACTATCGAGAGGTACGCAGTATTTT
V: TRBV27; size: -; J: TRBJ1-5; D: -; CDR3: CASSAEGTGNQPQHF; DNA: TGTGCCAGCAGTGCGGAGGGAACGGGCAATCAGCCCCAGCATTTT
V: TRBV10-3; size: once; J: TRBJ2-1; D: -; CDR3: CAISDTAYNEQFF; DNA: TGTGCCATCAGTGACACAGCGTACAATGAGCAGTTCTTC
V: TRBV7-8; size: -; J: TRBJ2-2; D: -; CDR3: CASSLNLRNTGELFF; DNA: TGTGCCAGCAGCTTAAATTTGAGGAACACCGGGGAGCTGTTTTTT
V: TRBV4-3; size: -; J: TRBJ2-2; D: -; CDR3: CASSHTGLQTTGELFF; DNA: TGCGCCAGCAGCCACACGGGACTCCAAACGACCGGGGAGCTGTTTTTT
V: TRBV7-6; size: -; J: TRBJ2-2; D: -; CDR3: CASSLARTGHFEDGELFF; DNA: TGTGCCAGCAGCTTAGCGAGAACAGGGCATTTTGAGGACGGGGAGCTGTTTTTT
V: TRBV28; size: -; J: TRBJ1-2; D: -; CDR3: CASSPPGHSANYGYTF; DNA: TGTGCCAGCAGTCCTCCGGGCCACAGCGCGAACTATGGCTACACCTTC
V: TRBV28; size: -; J: TRBJ2-7; D: -; CDR3: CASSALGLEGKTYEQYF; DNA: TGTGCCAGCAGCGCCCTTGGTTTGGAGGGAAAAACTTACGAGCAGTACTTC
V: TRBV27; size: -; J: TRBJ2-5; D: -; CDR3: CASMASQRDNTKETQYF; DNA: TGTGCCAGCATGGCATCCCAACGGGACAATACCAAAGAGACCCAGTACTTC
V: TRBV27; size: -; J: TRBJ2-5; D: TRBD2; CDR3: CASSLFYLAGEETQYF; DNA: TGTGCCAGCAGTTTATTCTACCTAGCGGGGGAAGAGACCCAGTACTTC
V: TRBV10-2; size: -; J: TRBJ2-7; D: -; CDR3: CASTPPGGSSYEQYF; DNA: TGCGCCAGCACTCCTCCGGGCGGAAGCTCCTACGAGCAGTACTTC
V: TRBV5-6; size: -; J: TRBJ2-7; D: -; CDR3: CASSTTRYEQYF; DNA: TGTGCCAGCAGCACGACACGTTACGAGCAGTACTTC
V: TRBV7-2; size: -; J: TRBJ2-7; D: -; CDR3: CASSVSEGPYEQYF; DNA: TGTGCCAGCAGCGTGTCGGAGGGACCCTACGAGCAGTACTTC
V: TRBV9; size: -; J: TRBJ2-7; D: TRBD1; CDR3: CASSVYGQGTYEQYF; DNA: TGTGCCAGCAGCGTCTACGGACAGGGAACCTACGAGCAGTACTTC
V: TRBV14; size: -; J: TRBJ2-7; D: TRBD2; CDR3: CASSQDDGGDDSGSSRREQYF; DNA: TGTGCCAGCAGCCAAGATGACGGGGGCGATGATAGCGGGAGTTCTCGGCGGGAGCAGTACTTC
V: TRBV29-1; size: -; J: TRBJ2-1; D: TRBD2; CDR3: CSVLSGLAGGVGLKQFF; DNA: TGCAGCGTTCTCTCGGGACTAGCGGGAGGGGTGGGGTTGAAGCAGTTCTTC
V: TRBV18; size: -; J: TRBJ2-7; D: -; CDR3: CASSPEIPEGSYEQYF; DNA: TGTGCCAGCTCTCCCGAGATTCCTGAGGGCTCCTACGAGCAGTACTTC
V: TRBV19; size: -; J: TRBJ1-5; D: TRBD1; CDR3: CASKRGGTGGNQPQHF; DNA: TGTGCCAGCAAACGTGGGGGGACAGGGGGTAATCAGCCCCAGCATTTT
V: TRBV7-2; size: -; J: TRBJ2-7; D: -; CDR3: CASRDILAYEQYF; DNA: TGTGCCAGCAGGGACATTCTGGCCTACGAGCAGTACTTC
V: TRBV6-5; size: -; J: TRBJ1-1; D: TRBD1; CDR3: CASSTRDRGSTEAFF; DNA: TGTGCCAGCAGTACCAGGGACAGGGGAAGCACTGAAGCTTTCTTT
V: TRBV10-3; size: few; J: TRBJ1-5; D: -; CDR3: CAISESNQPQHF; DNA: TGTGCCATCAGTGAGAGCAATCAGCCCCAGCATTTT
V: TRBV11-2; size: once; J: TRBJ2-7; D: -; CDR3: CASRGPAGAGEQYF; DNA: TGTGCCAGCAGGGGGCCAGCGGGTGCTGGGGAGCAGTACTTC
V: TRBV9; size: -; J: TRBJ1-3; D: -; CDR3: CASSNLGGSGNTIYF; DNA: TGTGCCAGCTCTAATTTGGGGGGCTCTGGAAACACCATATATTTT
V: TRBV29-1; size: -; J: TRBJ2-7; D: TRBD2; CDR3: CSVVAGGPMSSYEQYF; DNA: TGCAGCGTTGTAGCGGGAGGGCCAATGAGCTCCTACGAGCAGTACTTC
V: TRBV5-4; size: -; J: TRBJ1-2; D: -; CDR3: CATPKRGSYGYTF; DNA: TGTGCCACCCCAAAGAGGGGTTCATATGGCTACACCTTC
V: TRBV20-1; size: -; J: TRBJ2-1; D: -; CDR3: CSARGYNEQFF; DNA: TGCAGTGCTAGGGGGTACAATGAGCAGTTCTTC
V: TRBV11-2; size: -; J: TRBJ1-5; D: -; CDR3: CASSLGTGGSQPQHF; DNA: TGTGCCAGCAGCTTAGGGACCGGTGGGAGTCAGCCCCAGCATTTT
V: TRBV5-6; size: -; J: TRBJ2-7; D: -; CDR3: CASSCRDTSETYEQYF; DNA: TGTGCCAGCAGCTGCCGGGACACCTCTGAGACCTACGAGCAGTACTTC
V: TRBV14; size: -; J: TRBJ1-3; D: -; CDR3: CASSQEDRSGRGNTIYF; DNA: TGTGCCAGCAGCCAAGAAGACAGGTCAGGGAGAGGAAACACCATATATTTT
V: TRBV14; size: -; J: TRBJ2-1; D: -; CDR3: CASSQGIGDEQFF; DNA: TGTGCCAGCAGCCAAGGAATAGGCGATGAGCAGTTCTTC
V: TRBV4-1; size: -; J: TRBJ2-1; D: TRBD2; CDR3: CASRQFPGLAGGADYNEQFF; DNA: TGCGCCAGCAGACAATTCCCGGGACTAGCGGGGGGAGCCGATTACAATGAGCAGTTCTTC
V: TRBV30; size: -; J: TRBJ2-4; D: -; CDR3: CAWSGPTGITKNIQYF; DNA: TGTGCCTGGAGTGGCCCCACAGGCATAACCAAAAACATTCAGTACTTC
V: TRBV11-1; size: -; J: TRBJ1-1; D: -; CDR3: CASSSGSWGKNTEAFF; DNA: TGTGCCAGCAGCTCAGGAAGTTGGGGAAAGAACACTGAAGCTTTCTTT
V: TRBV5-1; size: -; J: TRBJ2-3; D: -; CDR3: CASSPERLGNTQYF; DNA: TGCGCCAGCAGCCCCGAGCGCCTGGGGAATACGCAGTATTTT
V: TRBV10-3; size: -; J: TRBJ2-2; D: -; CDR3: CATGGSGPGELFF; DNA: TGTGCCACCGGAGGAAGTGGGCCCGGGGAGCTGTTTTTT
V: TRBV5-4; size: -; J: TRBJ1-2; D: -; CDR3: CASSTRRGGREGYTF; DNA: TGTGCCAGCAGCACGCGTCGGGGGGGGCGAGAGGGCTACACCTTC
V: TRBV30; size: -; J: TRBJ1-2; D: TRBD1; CDR3: CAWAGTGVGYTF; DNA: TGTGCCTGGGCCGGGACAGGGGTCGGCTACACCTTC
V: TRBV11-2; size: -; J: TRBJ2-2; D: -; CDR3: CASSLDGGRENTGELFF; DNA: TGTGCCAGCAGCTTAGATGGGGGCAGGGAGAACACCGGGGAGCTGTTTTTT
V: TRBV5-1; size: -; J: TRBJ2-4; D: -; CDR3: CASSLDLENGDIQYF; DNA: TGCGCCAGCAGCTTGGATTTGGAAAATGGTGACATTCAGTACTTC